These 27 T cell receptor beta chains share one sample of origin, sequenced in a study of CD8 T cells in ankylosing spondylitis. One entry per CDR3 protein results from TCRdb running MiXCR on the 5' RACE reads. Among roughly 48,000 distinct CDR3 sequences listed, 6.5% to 9% were seen once. Sequenced material: blood, either unsorted or a sorted T cell fraction (not recorded which). These receptors were collected from a female donor with ankylosing spondylitis or in good health (not recorded which).

At least ten counts were recorded for this clonotype. V is TRBV12-3 or TRBV12-4 and J is TRBJ1-3; possible D gene TRBD1, 5 bases. V shed 4 bases and J shed 0 bases, with 13 bases lying between them. The CDR3 extends over 16 amino acids. The CDR3, as DNA: TGTGCCAGCAGTTCGGGACGGAGTCTCTCTGGAAACACCATATATTTT. Translation gives CASSSGRSLSGNTIYF.

The chain joins TRBV3-1 to TRBJ1-5, with D possibly being TRBD1 (6 bases). V lost 4 bases and J 1 base, leaving 11 bases between the germline ends. Germline V lookup: CDR1 LGHDT, CDR2 YNNKEL (reference sequence). There are 15 residues in the CDR3. CDR3 nucleotide sequence: TGTGCCAGCAGCCTACAGGGAAAGAGCAATCAGCCCCAGCATTTT. Amino acids: CASSLQGKSNQPQHF.

This clonotype was found many times. The chain combines TRBV6-5 with TRBJ1-2, with D unclear. V dropped 2 bases and J dropped 2 bases, with 15 bases sitting between them. In germline, CDR1 is MNHEY, CDR2 SVGAGI. This CDR3 comprises 16 residues. The CDR3 spells CASSYMGGLGNYGYTF. The CDR3 coding sequence is TGTGCCAGCAGTTACATGGGAGGGTTGGGCAACTATGGCTACACCTTC.

A few counts support this clonotype. In DNA, the CDR3 is TGTGCCAGCAGCTTCCAGGGCTCAGAGACCCAGTACTTC. This codes for CASSFQGSETQYF. The V call is TRBV7-2, the J call TRBJ2-5, with D maybe TRBD1 (5 bases). This CDR3 is built from 13 residues. Germline V gene data show CDR1 as SGHTA and CDR2 as FQGNSA. The germline V and J ends were trimmed by 3 bases and 4 bases, with 9 bases remaining between them.

The chain recombines TRBV30 with TRBJ2-7, with D tentatively TRBD1 (6 bases). The V and J ends lost 0 bases and 8 bases respectively, with 20 bases between them. The CDR3 sequence is 15 residues long. The germline gives CDR1 GTSNPN, CDR2 SVGIG (reference sequence). CDR3 region: CAWSVPVTGRPQQYF. CDR3 nucleotide sequence: TGTGCCTGGAGTGTACCAGTGACAGGACGGCCTCAGCAGTACTTC.

This clonotype was counted ten times or more. The chain combines TRBV5-1 with TRBJ1-5, with TRBD1 matching over 10 bases. Germline CDR1 reads SGHRS; CDR2 reads YFSETQ. There are 15 residues in the CDR3. The junction had 9 bases not matched to a gene; V was cut back by 3 bases and J by 9 bases. As DNA, the CDR3 is TGCGCCAGCAGCTCGGGGACAGGGGAAGGTCTGCCCCAGCATTTT. It translates to CASSSGTGEGLPQHF. Supplemented by reference TRBV5-1 and TRBJ1-5, the full variable domain reads KAGVTQTPRYLIKTRGQQVTLSCSPISGHRSVSWYQQTPGQGLQFLFEYFSETQRNKGNFPGRFSGRQFSNSRSEMNVSTLELGDSALYLCASSSGTGEGLPQHFGDGTRLSIL.

This clonotype was seen many times. J is TRBJ2-3 and V is TRBV20-1; 11 bases align to TRBD2. Germline V gives CDR1 DFQATT, CDR2 SNEGSKA (reference sequence). The length of the CDR3 is 14 residues. With V trimmed by 3 bases and J by 13 bases, 12 bases remained unmatched. The CDR3 region has the DNA TGCAGTGCTAGGAAGGGGACTAGCGGTCCGAGGGAGTATTTT. Translation: CSARKGTSGPREYF.

The V call is TRBV5-8, the J call TRBJ2-1, with D tentatively TRBD2 (5 bases). Germline V gene lookup returns CDR1 SGHTS and CDR2 YDEGEE. The ends were cut back, 2 bases at V and 4 bases at J, with 13 bases in the middle. The CDR3 spans 15 residues. This CDR3 reads CASSLGGSYYNEQFF. CDR3 DNA: TGTGCCAGCAGCTTAGGAGGTAGCTATTACAATGAGCAGTTCTTC.

This clonotype was detected ten times or more. This sequence joins TRBV29-1 and TRBJ1-1, with D tentatively TRBD1 (6 bases). This CDR3 is built from 12 residues. Trimming left V 3 bases short and J 7 bases short, with 12 bases between. Looked up from germline, CDR1 is SQVTM and CDR2 is ANQGSEA. CDR3 coding DNA: TGCAGCGTTGACCGGCAGGGGCTTGAAGCTTTCTTT. Translating gives CSVDRQGLEAFF.

The V call is TRBV30, the J call TRBJ2-7; D perhaps matches TRBD1 (6 bases). CDR3 length: 12 amino acids. V was cut by 1 base and J by 5 bases, with 9 bases left in between. Germline CDR1 and CDR2: GTSNPN and SVGIG (reference sequence). CDR3 in amino acids: CAWSEGVHEQYF. The DNA of the CDR3 is TGTGCCTGGAGTGAGGGGGTCCACGAGCAGTACTTC.

This clonotype has a count of ten or more. A clone one base away is much larger, so this may be a read error. The chain links TRBV5-1 to TRBJ1-1; no definite D call. The CDR3 has 13 amino acids. Per germline, CDR1 SGHRS and CDR2 YFSETQ. V was clipped by 1 base and J by 1 base, with 5 bases between them. The CDR3, as DNA: TGCGCCAGCAGCTTGTTGGGGAACACTGAAGCTTTCTTT. Translation: CASSLLGNTEAFF.

This clonotype was detected a few times. This chain joins TRBV7-2 and TRBJ2-7; 8 bases map to TRBD1. There are 12 residues in the CDR3. In germline, CDR1 is SGHTA, CDR2 FQGNSA. After removal of 5 bases from V and 12 bases from J, the junction contained 9 bases not matched to a gene. CDR3 amino acids: CASSLQDRVAYF. The CDR3 bases are TGTGCCAGCAGCCTCCAGGACAGGGTAGCGTACTTC. The variable domain in full, completed from reference TRBV7-2 and TRBJ2-7, reads GAGVSQSPSNKVTEKGKDVELRCDPISGHTALYWYRQSLGQGLEFLIYFQGNSAPDKSGLPSDRFSAERTGGSVSTLTIQRTQQEDSAVYLCASSLQDRVAYFGPGTRLTVT.

This clonotype was recorded at least ten times. The J gene is TRBJ2-2, the V gene TRBV25-1, with D possibly matching TRBD2 (5 bases). Germline lookup yields CDR1 MGHDK and CDR2 SYGVNS. The CDR3 covers 14 residues. V lost 4 bases to trimming and J lost 4 bases, with 10 bases between them. The CDR3 DNA is TGTGCCAGCAGTGTTGAGGGATCCACCGGGGAGCTGTTTTTT. As protein: CASSVEGSTGELFF.

This clonotype has at least ten counts. V usage is TRBV4-3 and J usage is TRBJ1-1, with D tentatively TRBD1 (5 bases). The V end lost 0 bases, the J end lost 1 base, and 12 bases lay between the germline ends. Germline CDR1 is LGHNA and CDR2 is YSLEER. The CDR3 is 16 residues long. The CDR3 DNA follows: TGCGCCAGCAGCCAAGACCCAGGGATCCAGAACACTGAAGCTTTCTTT. Translation gives CASSQDPGIQNTEAFF.

This clonotype showed up just a few times. The CDR3 sequence is CASRQGVTDTQYF. CDR3 nucleotides: TGTGCCAGCCGACAGGGGGTAACAGATACGCAGTATTTT. The rearrangement joins TRBV7-9 to TRBJ2-3, with TRBD1 identical over 9 bases. Germline CDR1 and CDR2: SEHNR and FQNEAQ (reference sequence). J lost 3 bases, V lost 8 bases, and 3 bases had no gene match. This CDR3 spans 13 amino acids.

This clonotype has at least ten counts. This sequence joins TRBV5-5 and TRBJ1-2, with D tentatively TRBD1 (5 bases). The CDR3 sequence is 13 residues long. Germline V gene data show CDR1 as SGHKS and CDR2 as YYEKEE (reference sequence). V gave up 2 bases and J gave up 6 bases, with 11 bases separating them. Here the CDR3 DNA reads TGTGCCAGCAGCTTCAAGGGGTTTAATGGCTACACCTTC. Encoded protein: CASSFKGFNGYTF.

The sample holds a few counts of this clonotype. V gene TRBV7-9 combines with J gene TRBJ2-1; D might be TRBD2 (6 bases). Trimming removed 4 bases from V and 8 bases from J, with 18 bases in between. The CDR3 spans 15 residues. Germline V lookup: CDR1 SEHNR, CDR2 FQNEAQ (reference sequence). In nucleotides, the CDR3 is TGTGCCAGCAGCTCGAGGGGACTCAATGGGGATGAGCAGTTCTTC. It translates to CASSSRGLNGDEQFF. The full variable domain, completed using reference TRBV7-9 and TRBJ2-1, is DTGVSQNPRHKITKRGQNVTFRCDPISEHNRLYWYRQTLGQGPEFLTYFQNEAQLEKSRLLSDRFSAERPKGSFSTLEIQRTEQGDSAMYLCASSSRGLNGDEQFFGPGTRLTVL.

This clonotype was seen many times. V usage is TRBV20-1 and J usage is TRBJ2-3, with 11 bases aligning to TRBD2. The V segment lost 5 bases and the J segment 3 bases; nucleotides outside the gene matches: 7. This CDR3 region has 15 residues. Per the germline V gene, CDR1 is DFQATT and CDR2 is SNEGSKA (reference sequence). The CDR3 DNA reads as TGCAGTGCTGGATCTAGCGGGAGGCTAACAGATACGCAGTATTTT. It is translated as CSAGSSGRLTDTQYF.

This clonotype was seen at least ten times. The chain uses TRBV29-1 and TRBJ2-1; D might be TRBD1 (5 bases). V was clipped by 4 bases and J by 6 bases, with 13 bases between them. The CDR3 covers 13 residues. The germline V gene has CDR1 SQVTM and CDR2 ANQGSEA. The CDR3, as DNA: TGCAGCGTTGGAGCAGGGTCCGGCAATGAGCAGTTCTTC. It translates to CSVGAGSGNEQFF.

The chain is built from TRBV7-2 and TRBJ1-2; D not certain. Germline V CDR1 and CDR2: SGHTA, FQGNSA. The CDR3 totals 13 residues. V was shortened by 2 bases and J by 1 base, with 5 bases between the two germline ends. CDR3 sequence: CASSLSLNYGYTF. The DNA of the CDR3 is TGTGCCAGCAGCTTAAGCCTTAACTATGGCTACACCTTC.

CDR3 bases: TGTGCCAGCAGTTTACAGGGGACTGAAGCTTTCTTT. It yields the protein CASSLQGTEAFF. The rearrangement uses TRBV28 and TRBJ1-1; a possible D gene is TRBD1 (6 bases). V shed 2 bases and J shed 5 bases, with 6 bases lying between them. The germline V gene encodes CDR1 MDHEN and CDR2 SYDVKM. CDR3 size: 12 residues.

In this sample, this clonotype turned up many times. This chain joins TRBV20-1 and TRBJ1-2; 7 bases fit TRBD1. V shed 5 bases, J shed 5 bases, and the junction held 8 bases outside the gene matches. CDR3 length: 13 residues. Germline lookup yields CDR1 DFQATT and CDR2 SNEGSKA (reference sequence). The CDR3 DNA reads TGCAGTGCTGACCGATTGACAGGGTATGGCTACACCTTC. Translating gives CSADRLTGYGYTF.

This clonotype has a count of ten or more. This sequence joins TRBV27 and TRBJ2-1, with D unclear. From germline, CDR1 is MNHEY and CDR2 SMNVEV (reference sequence). The CDR3 extends over 17 amino acids. The V end was cut by 1 base, the J end by 8 bases, with 21 bases between. The CDR3 is CASSLFGSYLSNYEQFF. As DNA, the CDR3 is TGTGCCAGCAGTTTATTCGGAAGTTATCTCTCAAACTATGAGCAGTTCTTC.

This clonotype was counted at least ten times. The chain carries TRBV29-1 and TRBJ2-1; D call uncertain. Per germline, CDR1 SQVTM and CDR2 ANQGSEA. The CDR3 spans 10 residues. Trimming removed 1 base from V and 7 bases from J, with 2 bases in between. DNA for the CDR3: TGCAGCGTTGAAGGAAATGAGCAGTTCTTC. It encodes CSVEGNEQFF.

This clonotype was seen ten or more times. V usage is TRBV6-5 and J usage is TRBJ2-2; D could derive from TRBD1 or TRBD2 (6 bases each). Germline CDR1 and CDR2: MNHEY and SVGAGI. Trimming removed 1 base at V and 0 bases at J, with 12 bases between. The CDR3 runs to 17 residues. This CDR3 is CASSYLQGLSNTGELFF. CDR3 DNA sequence: TGTGCCAGCAGTTACTTACAGGGACTCTCGAACACCGGGGAGCTGTTTTTT.

This clonotype was counted many times. The CDR3 DNA sequence: TGCAGCGTTGACCAGGGGCCCCCCTACGAGCAGTACTTC. It is translated as CSVDQGPPYEQYF. The rearrangement uses TRBV29-1 and TRBJ2-7; D is perhaps TRBD1 (6 bases). The V end was cut by 3 bases, the J end by 2 bases, with 11 bases between. This CDR3 is 13 amino acids long. CDR1 and CDR2 (germline): SQVTM, ANQGSEA.

This clonotype has ten or more counts. V and J are TRBV18 and TRBJ2-4; 11 bases are a match to TRBD2. V gave up 2 bases and J gave up 4 bases; unmatched junction bases: 4. There are 16 residues in the CDR3. Germline loops: CDR1 KGHSH, CDR2 LQKENI. The CDR3 bases are TGTGCCAGCTCACCAAGATTAGCGGGGGGGAAAAACATTCAGTACTTC. It encodes CASSPRLAGGKNIQYF.